This TCR beta chain emerged from a study of tumor and adjacent non-tumor tissue in lung cancer (dated by TCRdb to the late 2010s). Looking at the study overall: The cohort included about a dozen adenocarcinoma, 2 squamous cell carcinoma and 1 small cell lung cancer patients. The approximately 15 patients were aged about 31 to 85 years, included about ten men and 5 women, and had TNM stage I to III disease. In total, sequencing yielded fewer than 150 million productive TCRbeta reads, which works out to an average of about 3.9 million reads per sample. The study compared bulk TCRbeta repertoires between lung tumor tissue and matched distant non-tumor lung tissue from over 12 lung cancer patients. TCRbeta CDR3 sequencing was performed on roughly 32 paired specimens, with one tumor sample and one normal lung sample collected per patient.

Bulk unsorted tissue served as the source for RNA extraction, and RNA quality was assessed using a NanoDrop ND-1000 and an Agilent 2100. The donors were newly diagnosed lung cancer patients admitted for thoracic surgery in China from August to November 2014 who had not received prior chemotherapy. Anyone who had undergone radiotherapy or chemotherapy before, or who had another cancer at the same time, was left out of the study. Pieces of surgical tissue measuring about 1-2 cm3 were kept in RNAlater solution and stored at -80 degrees C until use. Including cysteine and phenylalanine, the CDR3 has 15 amino acids. CDR3 DNA is the only sequence kept; it has 45 bases, read in frame from the first base. CDR1 SGHAT and CDR2 FQDESV are derived from the germline V gene (reference sequence). The research as a whole found: Tumor tissue showed significantly higher TCR diversity (inverse Simpson) than normal lung tissue, at around 460 vs 160 (P = 0.0075, Mann-Whitney U test). Because peripheral blood was not sequenced, blood TCRbeta repertoires in the lung cancer patients of the study were not examined. Neither the sequencing platform nor unique molecular identifiers are mentioned in the methods. Only around 15 patients were included in the cohort, and the need for larger samples and more detailed clinical data was noted by the authors. Younger patients had significantly higher TCR diversity, and higher tumor TCR diversity was associated with shorter overall and disease-free survival. In normal lung, the top 100 clones accounted for a significantly larger cumulative share of the repertoire than in tumor tissue.

Details on this clonotype: No cognate antigen has been identified for it. The junction and the germline gene differ at one end; a read error may be behind it.

The protocol used for the library was multiplex PCR. Sequenced using an Illumina HiSeq 2500. TCRbeta libraries were constructed through three rounds of nested PCR with primers (Table S4) according to protocols modified from ARM-PCR. Before sequencing, PCR products in the 200-500 bp range were cut out of the gel and cleaned up using the QIAquick gel extraction kit. The original pipeline was this. Trimmomatic was used to clean the reads, FLASH was used to merge the reads into complete CDR3 sequences, and MiTCR was used to assign the reads to V(D)J germline segments. VDJtools was used to compute clonal diversity as the inverse Simpson's index. A read counted as productive if the sequence was in-frame and lacked a premature stop codon. The public reads were reprocessed in TCRdb via fastp at Q25 and MiXCR, keeping in-frame beta chains. Every distinct CDR3 protein forms one entry, paired with its most common genes and DNA. The V and J calls, along with clone size, are taken from TCRdb and not from the paper's own processing. Recorded for this sample are over 60,000 distinct CDR3 sequences; more than 70% of them occurred a single time. The ten top clones hold 25% to 30% of the sample.

This chain is built from TRBV11-1 and TRBJ2-5, with the D call tentatively TRBD1 or TRBD2, each fitting 5 bases. Sequencing was performed on lung tumor tissue. The origin of this receptor is a man aged 55 to 70 with non-small cell lung cancer. The nucleotides read TGTGCCAGCTGGACCGGGACCGTCGGTAAAGAGAACCAGTACTTC. It is translated as CASWTGTVGKENQYF.